The 21 T cell receptor beta chains listed next were all sequenced from one sample in a study of Ad26.COV2.S vaccination and SARS-CoV-2 variants. Regarding treatment: some 20 received Ad26.COV2.S at low or high dose, single or two shots; several received placebo; per-sample allocation not given. All samples were drawn on day 63, counting from the first vaccine or placebo injection. Clones were read by immunoSEQ multiplex PCR, and TCRdb kept only the in-frame ones, dropping some. The profile shows hundreds of thousands of clones, 80% to 90% of them singletons. Sample: peripheral blood, taken in a trial of Ad26.COV2.S vaccine versus placebo. Every receptor here comes from a person between 18 and 65 years old who received the Ad26.COV2.S COVID-19 vaccine or a placebo.

This chain connects TRBV11-3 to TRBJ2-7, with 7 bases that match TRBD2. CDR3 size: 15 residues. CDR1 SGHNT and CDR2 YENEEA come from the germline V gene. V lost 2 bases, J lost 2 bases, and 6 bases stayed unmatched. The CDR3 nucleotides read TGTGCCAGCAGCTTACAAGCGGGACGCACCTACGAGCAGTACTTC. Protein product: CASSLQAGRTYEQYF.

The chain has TRBV11-3 and TRBJ1-2; 7 nucleotides agree with TRBD1. Germline-derived CDR1 and CDR2 are SGHNT and YENEEA. V trimming: 5 bases; J trimming: 7 bases; junction bases outside the gene matches: 10. The CDR3 runs 14 residues. In DNA form, the CDR3 reads TGTGCCAGCAGCCGCGGGACAGAGATGTCTGGCTACACCTTC. Its protein product is CASSRGTEMSGYTF.

This sequence joins TRBV5-1 and TRBJ1-1; D might be TRBD1 (5 bases). The CDR3 runs to 16 residues. Trimming pared 0 bases from V and 1 base from J, leaving 13 bases between. Germline V CDR1 and CDR2: SGHRS, YFSETQ. CDR3 bases: TGCGCCAGCAGCTTGGTGCTGGGGACGGCGAACACTGAAGCTTTCTTT. Translation gives CASSLVLGTANTEAFF.

This clone has just a few counts. The chain couples TRBV3-1 (or the pseudogene TRBV3-2) to TRBJ1-6; D is ambiguous. V lost 1 base and J lost 10, with 11 bases in between. Germline CDR1 reads LGHDT; CDR2 reads YNNKEL (reference sequence). The CDR3 is 14 residues long. Written as DNA, the CDR3 is TGTGCCAGCAGCCAAGGGAGGTTTGGATCACCCCTCCACTTT. It yields the protein CASSQGRFGSPLHF.

The gene calls are TRBV6-5 and TRBJ1-3; TRBD1 aligns across 7 bases. Germline V gene sequence: CDR1 MNHEY, CDR2 SVGAGI. CDR3 length: 14 residues. V lost 2 bases and J lost 2; bases outside the gene matches: 0. The CDR3: CASSYDRAGNTIYF. The DNA of the CDR3 is TGTGCCAGCAGTTACGACAGGGCTGGAAACACCATATATTTT.

The gene calls are TRBV7-2 and TRBJ2-5; maybe TRBD1 (6 bases). This CDR3 spans 15 amino acids. The V end lost 1 base, the J end lost 2 bases, and 11 bases lay between the germline ends. Germline V gene sequence: CDR1 SGHTA, CDR2 FQGNSA. The CDR3 bases are TGTGCCAGCAGCTTAGGGCCCAGGGGTCAAGAGACCCAGTACTTC. Translating it yields CASSLGPRGQETQYF. Variable domain in full (rest from reference TRBV7-2 and TRBJ2-5): GAGVSQSPSNKVTEKGKDVELRCDPISGHTALYWYRQSLGQGLEFLIYFQGNSAPDKSGLPSDRFSAERTGGSVSTLTIQRTQQEDSAVYLCASSLGPRGQETQYFGPGTRLLVL.

This clone was seen more than once but under ten times. This chain connects TRBV4-2 to TRBJ2-3; 8 nucleotides align to TRBD2. J was trimmed by 0 bases and V by 0 bases; bases with no gene match: 5. The V gene's germline CDR1 is LGHNA and CDR2 YNFKEQ. The CDR3 has 17 residues. CDR3: CASSQDYGGASTDTQYF. In DNA, the CDR3 is TGTGCCAGCAGCCAAGATTACGGGGGGGCTAGCACAGATACGCAGTATTTT.

This clone was seen a few times. The V call is TRBV25-1, the J call TRBJ1-6; unclear D gene. CDR3 length: 16 residues. Trimming pared 1 base from V and 4 bases from J, leaving 11 bases between. Germline V CDR1 and CDR2: MGHDK, SYGVNS. The CDR3 DNA sequence: TGTGCCAGCAGTGAATCATTTACTGAGTATAATTCACCCCTCCACTTT. Protein product: CASSESFTEYNSPLHF.

V is TRBV30 and J is TRBJ1-1; tentatively, D is TRBD1 (5 bases). Per the germline V gene, CDR1 is GTSNPN and CDR2 is SVGIG (reference sequence). The CDR3 has 16 residues. V lost 7 bases, J lost 3 bases, and 24 bases lay in between. The CDR3 region is CASISSPGQPYTEAFF. CDR3 sequence (DNA): TGTGCCTCCATTTCCTCTCCAGGACAACCCTACACTGAAGCTTTCTTT.

The chain employs TRBV7-8 and TRBJ1-1, with D possibly being TRBD1 (5 bases). Germline V gene lookup returns CDR1 SGHVS and CDR2 FQNEAQ. The CDR3 spans 14 residues. The germline V and J ends were trimmed by 2 bases and 2 bases, with 9 bases remaining between them. The CDR3 reads CASSLLGGNTEAFF. The CDR3, as DNA: TGTGCCAGCAGCTTATTGGGGGGTAACACTGAAGCTTTCTTT. The full variable domain, its missing parts supplied by reference TRBV7-8 and TRBJ1-1, is GAGVSQSPRYKVAKRGQDVALRCDPISGHVSLFWYQQALGQGPEFLTYFQNEAQLDKSGLPSDRFFAERPEGSVSTLKIQRTQQEDSAVYLCASSLLGGNTEAFFGQGTRLTVV.

The V and J genes are TRBV6-5 and TRBJ2-7, with a possible D match to TRBD1 (5 bases). CDR3 size: 13 residues. The germline gives CDR1 MNHEY, CDR2 SVGAGI. V lost 6 bases and J 6 bases, leaving 15 bases between the germline ends. CDR3 residues: CASSPTRAGEQYF. In nucleotides, the CDR3 is TGTGCCAGCAGCCCGACCAGGGCCGGCGAGCAGTACTTC.

This clone was seen once. The chain is built from TRBV4-1 and TRBJ2-7, with 10 bases lining up with TRBD2. CDR3 length equals 18 residues. The germline V gene encodes CDR1 MGHRA and CDR2 YSYEKL. Germline trimming cut 0 bases from V and 2 bases from J; bases unmatched to any gene: 10. As DNA, the CDR3 is TGCGCCAGCAGCCAAGAGGACTCTCTAGCGGGAGTCCCCTACGAGCAGTACTTC. It encodes CASSQEDSLAGVPYEQYF.

DNA for the CDR3: TGTGCCAGCAGTGCACCGGGGCCCCCGGAAGCTTTCTTT. Amino acid sequence: CASSAPGPPEAFF. The chain links TRBV6-2 or TRBV6-3 to TRBJ1-1; possibly TRBD1 for D (5 bases). Trimming left V 5 bases short and J 8 bases short, with 15 bases between. CDR3 length equals 13 residues. In germline, CDR1 is MNHEY, CDR2 SVGEGT.

The chain is built from TRBV5-8 and TRBJ2-1; TRBD2 matches at 8 bases. CDR1 and CDR2 from the germline V gene are SGHTS and YDEGEE. V gave up 2 bases and J gave up 4 bases; unmatched junction bases: 11. The CDR3 loop spans 17 amino acids. The CDR3: CASSFGAGGATYNEQFF. CDR3 nucleotide sequence: TGTGCCAGCAGCTTCGGGGCCGGGGGGGCGACATACAATGAGCAGTTCTTC.

As to this clone: Additional DNA sequences in this sample encode the identical CDR3. The chain links TRBV9 to TRBJ2-7; 7 nucleotides agree with TRBD1. The V segment lost 0 bases and the J segment 7 bases; nucleotides outside the gene matches: 4. Germline lookup yields CDR1 SGDLS and CDR2 YYNGEE. The CDR3 contains 13 residues. The CDR3 is CASSVDRGGEQYF. CDR3 bases: TGTGCCAGCAGCGTAGACAGGGGTGGTGAGCAGTACTTC.

This rearrangement joins TRBV27 to TRBJ2-7; possibly TRBD2 for D (5 bases). The CDR3 spans 15 residues. V was trimmed by 3 bases and J by 3 bases, leaving 15 bases between them. Germline assignment: CDR1 MNHEY and CDR2 SMNVEV (reference sequence). CDR3 sequence reads: CASSFVGADLYEQYF. The CDR3 nucleotides read TGTGCCAGCAGTTTTGTGGGAGCCGATCTCTACGAGCAGTACTTC.

V is TRBV5-4 and J is TRBJ1-1; no reliable D call. This CDR3 comprises 14 residues. V dropped 4 bases and J dropped 3 bases, with 13 bases sitting between them. From germline, CDR1 is SGHNT and CDR2 YYREEE (reference sequence). In DNA, the CDR3 is TGTGCCAGCAGCCCACTAAAGGGTTACACTGAAGCTTTCTTT. Protein sequence: CASSPLKGYTEAFF.

The chain is built from TRBV4-1 and TRBJ1-2, with D maybe TRBD1 (5 bases). The V gene's germline CDR1 is MGHRA and CDR2 YSYEKL. The germline V and J ends were trimmed by 1 base and 0 bases, with 9 bases remaining between them. This CDR3 contains 15 residues. The CDR3 sequence is CASSQGGPANYGYTF. Here the CDR3 DNA reads TGCGCCAGCAGCCAAGGGGGACCTGCTAACTATGGCTACACCTTC.

This rearrangement joins TRBV2 to TRBJ1-1, with 7 nucleotides matching TRBD1. Germline V lookup: CDR1 SNHLY, CDR2 FYNNEI. V lost 6 bases to trimming and J lost 2 bases; unmatched junction nucleotides: 6. The CDR3 totals 14 residues. CDR3 bases: TGTGCCAGCAGGGTACAGGGGCTAAACACTGAAGCTTTCTTT. Its protein product is CASRVQGLNTEAFF.

The rearrangement uses TRBV7-9 and TRBJ1-2; 8 bases line up with TRBD1. CDR3 length: 15 amino acids. Germline V gives CDR1 SEHNR, CDR2 FQNEAQ (reference sequence). The V and J ends lost 5 bases and 2 bases, in that order; junction bases with no gene match: 7. CDR3 nucleotides: TGTGCCAGCAGCCATACACAGGGGGTCAACTATGGCTACACCTTC. Protein sequence: CASSHTQGVNYGYTF.

V and J are TRBV19 and TRBJ1-6; D is ambiguous. V shed 10 bases and J shed 0 bases, with 7 bases lying between them. CDR1 LNHDA and CDR2 SQIVND come from the germline V gene (reference sequence). The CDR3 consists of 13 residues. The CDR3: CATSSSYNSPLHF. CDR3 coding DNA: TGTGCCACCTCGAGCTCCTATAATTCACCCCTCCACTTT. Full variable domain (missing parts from reference TRBV19 and TRBJ1-6): DGGITQSPKYLFRKEGQNVTLSCEQNLNHDAMYWYRQDPGQGLRLIYYSQIVNDFQKGDIAEGYSVSREKKESFPLTVTSAQKNPTAFYLCATSSSYNSPLHFGNGTRLTVT.